The entry that follows covers one TCR beta chain sequence. Its binding antigen is unknown. The library was obtained by 5' RACE. Each TCR library was prepared from roughly 3,800 ng of total RNA. For each sample, cDNA synthesis with SMARTScribe reverse transcriptase was split into eight separate reactions. During cDNA synthesis, template switching was used to introduce unique molecular identifiers that contained a 6-nucleotide sample barcode. TCRalpha and TCRbeta cDNA was amplified in two nested PCRs of about 17 and 10 cycles, and bead purification was carried out after each PCR. Before amplification, cDNA was treated with uracil DNA-glycosylase and purified using the QIAquick PCR purification kit. The second PCR added Illumina TruSeq-compatible adapters along with sample-specific barcodes. Library quality and concentration were checked on TapeStation and Qubit, and libraries were pooled at around 4.7 ng each. Pooled libraries were sequenced on an Illumina HiSeq2500 single-index Rapid Run with 2 x 100 bp reads and custom sequencing primers. As for the authors' bioinformatics: PCR and sequencing errors were corrected by UMI-based consensus assembly using MiGEC version 1.2.6. MiXCR version 2.1.1 was used to carry out V(D)J alignment, clonotype assembly and CDR3 extraction. Normalisation of gene usage, clonotype sharing and MAIT/NKT TCR abundance was achieved by analysing the top 1000, 10 000 and 20 000 clonotypes per sample. After downsampling to 27 000 UMIs, diversity was calculated as the inverse Simpson index using the vegan R package. Paired Mann-Whitney U tests on discordant twin pairs were used, with Benjamini-Hochberg multiple-testing correction. After TCRdb reprocessed the reads, each CDR3 protein sequence was kept as one row, without DNA. The V and J calls follow TCRdb's processing rather than the paper's. The table for this sample lists around 370,000 distinct CDR3 sequences. The ten largest clones take up roughly 2.6% of the sample.

The sample comes from a study of monozygotic twins with inflammatory bowel disease (dated by TCRdb to 2018 to 2020). Notes on the research overall: In total, some 30 monozygotic twin pairs made up the full study: 19 Danish pairs, all IBD-discordant, plus nine German pairs, of which four were IBD-concordant and five were IBD-discordant. Each individual had, on average, about 151 000 unique TCRalpha sequences and 181 000 unique TCRbeta sequences available for analysis. The search for disease-associated traits relied mainly on comparing, within discordant pairs, IBD patients with their genetically identical healthy co-twins.

What the research found in general, with its limitations: IBD patients had lower TCRbeta repertoire diversity, measured by the inverse Simpson index, than their healthy co-twins. Compared with healthy twins, IBD patients shared fewer clonotypes with other individuals, and the difference was most pronounced in patients with signs of disease activity. Repertoire similarity did not differ between concordant and discordant twins, which could be due to limited statistical power. Because patients were on differing immunosuppressive treatments, the repertoires may have picked up extra background noise and inter-individual variability. The analysis was unable to tell different T cell subtypes apart. No single strong signal or clonotype linked to IBD turned up in the results, so the idea that one exists was not supported.

A roughly 2.5 ml peripheral blood sample was drawn into PAXgene tubes per donor and stored at -80°C. Without T cell sorting, total RNA was isolated from whole blood using the PAXgene blood miRNA kit on an automated QIAcube. Peripheral blood from monozygotic twin pairs, either concordant or discordant for inflammatory bowel disease, underwent deep TCRalpha and TCRbeta repertoire profiling that used unique molecular barcoding. Smoking habits were recorded for all twin pairs, and individuals were classified as current, former or never smokers. The CDR3 spans 17 residues, from the cysteine through the phenylalanine. The DNA is unrecorded. CDR1 and CDR2 are drawn from the germline V gene: MGHDK, SYGVNS.

Sequenced: blood. Here the chain combines TRBV25-1 and TRBJ2-5; the TCRdb D gene call, TRBD2, has no DNA to confirm it. The TCR originated in a human donor with ulcerative colitis or Crohn's disease, or a healthy co-twin of an affected twin (not recorded which). The CDR3 region: CASSDLRLAGYQETQYF.